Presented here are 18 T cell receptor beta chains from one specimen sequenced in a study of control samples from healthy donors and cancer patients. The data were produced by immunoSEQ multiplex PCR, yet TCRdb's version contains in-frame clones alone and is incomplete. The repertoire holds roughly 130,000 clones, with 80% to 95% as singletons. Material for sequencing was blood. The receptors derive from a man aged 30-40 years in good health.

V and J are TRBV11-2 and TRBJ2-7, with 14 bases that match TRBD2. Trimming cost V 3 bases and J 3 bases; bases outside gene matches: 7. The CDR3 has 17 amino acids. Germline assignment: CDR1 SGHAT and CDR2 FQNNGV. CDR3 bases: TGTGCCAGCAGCTTTAGACTAGCGGGAGGGGTTCACTACGAGCAGTACTTC. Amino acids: CASSFRLAGGVHYEQYF.

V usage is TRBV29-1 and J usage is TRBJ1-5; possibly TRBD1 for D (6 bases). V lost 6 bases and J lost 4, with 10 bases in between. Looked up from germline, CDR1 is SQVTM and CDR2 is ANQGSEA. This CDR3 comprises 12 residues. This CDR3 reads CSVTDRNQPQHF. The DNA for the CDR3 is TGCAGCGTAACCGACAGGAATCAGCCCCAGCATTTT.

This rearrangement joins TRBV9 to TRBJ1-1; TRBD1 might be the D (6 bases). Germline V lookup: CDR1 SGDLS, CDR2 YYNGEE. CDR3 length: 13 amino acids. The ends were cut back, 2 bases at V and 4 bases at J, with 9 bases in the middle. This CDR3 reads CASSVGGSTEAFF. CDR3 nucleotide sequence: TGTGCCAGCAGCGTTGGGGGCTCCACTGAAGCTTTCTTT.

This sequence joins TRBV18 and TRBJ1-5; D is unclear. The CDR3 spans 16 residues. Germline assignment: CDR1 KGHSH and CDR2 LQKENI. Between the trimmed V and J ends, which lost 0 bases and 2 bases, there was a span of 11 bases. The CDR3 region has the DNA TGTGCCAGCTCACCACCATTCCCGCTGGGCAATCAGCCCCAGCATTTT. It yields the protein CASSPPFPLGNQPQHF.

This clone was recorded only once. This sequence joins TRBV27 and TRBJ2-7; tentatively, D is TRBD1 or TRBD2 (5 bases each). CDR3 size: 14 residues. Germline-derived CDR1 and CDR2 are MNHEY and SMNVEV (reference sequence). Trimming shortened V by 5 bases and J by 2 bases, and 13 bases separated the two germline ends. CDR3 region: CASSVTGTAYEQYF. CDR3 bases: TGTGCCAGCAGTGTAACCGGGACGGCCTACGAGCAGTACTTC.

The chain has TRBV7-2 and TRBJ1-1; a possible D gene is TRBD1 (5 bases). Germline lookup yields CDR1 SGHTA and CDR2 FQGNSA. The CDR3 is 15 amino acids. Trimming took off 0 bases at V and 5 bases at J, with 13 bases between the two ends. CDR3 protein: CASSLAAIGGTEAFF. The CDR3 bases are TGTGCCAGCAGCTTAGCGGCAATTGGGGGGACTGAAGCTTTCTTT. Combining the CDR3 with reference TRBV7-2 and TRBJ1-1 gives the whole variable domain GAGVSQSPSNKVTEKGKDVELRCDPISGHTALYWYRQSLGQGLEFLIYFQGNSAPDKSGLPSDRFSAERTGGSVSTLTIQRTQQEDSAVYLCASSLAAIGGTEAFFGQGTRLTVV.

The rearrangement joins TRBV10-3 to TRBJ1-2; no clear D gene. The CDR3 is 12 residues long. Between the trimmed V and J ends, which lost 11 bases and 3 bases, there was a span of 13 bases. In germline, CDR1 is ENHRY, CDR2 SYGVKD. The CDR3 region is CASQHQDYGYTF. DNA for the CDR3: TGTGCCTCCCAGCACCAGGACTATGGCTACACCTTC.

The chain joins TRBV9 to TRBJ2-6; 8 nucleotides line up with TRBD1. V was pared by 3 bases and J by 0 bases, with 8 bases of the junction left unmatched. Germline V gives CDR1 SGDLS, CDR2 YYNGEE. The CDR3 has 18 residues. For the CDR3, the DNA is TGTGCCAGCAGCGCCGGACAGGGAAAATACTCTGGGGCCAACGTCCTGACTTTC. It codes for CASSAGQGKYSGANVLTF.

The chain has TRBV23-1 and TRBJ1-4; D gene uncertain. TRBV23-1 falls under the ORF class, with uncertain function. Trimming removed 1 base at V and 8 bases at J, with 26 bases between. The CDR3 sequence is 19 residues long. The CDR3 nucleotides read TGCGCCAGCAGTCAATACTTAGTTCGAGGTCCCCCGTGGTGGGAAAAACTGTTTTTT. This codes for CASSQYLVRGPPWWEKLFF.

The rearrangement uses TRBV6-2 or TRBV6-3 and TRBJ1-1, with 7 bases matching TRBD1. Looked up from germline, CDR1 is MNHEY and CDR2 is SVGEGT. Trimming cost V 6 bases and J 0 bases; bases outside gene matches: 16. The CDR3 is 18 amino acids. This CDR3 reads CASSLPGMTGWLNTEAFF. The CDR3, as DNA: TGTGCCAGCAGCCTCCCCGGGATGACAGGGTGGTTGAACACTGAAGCTTTCTTT.

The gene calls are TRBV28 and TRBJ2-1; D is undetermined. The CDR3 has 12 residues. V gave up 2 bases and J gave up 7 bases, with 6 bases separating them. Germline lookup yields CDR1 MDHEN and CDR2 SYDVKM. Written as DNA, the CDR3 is TGTGCCAGCAGTTTAGGCGTGAATGAGCAGTTCTTC. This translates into CASSLGVNEQFF.

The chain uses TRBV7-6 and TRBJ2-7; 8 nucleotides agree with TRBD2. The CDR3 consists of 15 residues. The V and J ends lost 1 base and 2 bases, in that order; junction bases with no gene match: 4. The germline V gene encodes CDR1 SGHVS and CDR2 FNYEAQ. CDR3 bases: TGTGCCAGCAGCTTAGAAAGCGGGAGAACCTACGAGCAGTACTTC. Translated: CASSLESGRTYEQYF. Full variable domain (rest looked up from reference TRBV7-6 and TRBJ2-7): GAGVSQSPRYKVTKRGQDVALRCDPISGHVSLYWYRQALGQGPEFLTYFNYEAQQDKSGLPNDRFSAERPEGSISTLTIQRTEQRDSAMYRCASSLESGRTYEQYFGPGTRLTVT.

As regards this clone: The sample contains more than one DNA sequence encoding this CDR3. CDR3: CASSQGQGAAEAFF. The CDR3, as DNA: TGTGCCAGCAGCCAAGGACAAGGGGCGGCTGAAGCTTTCTTT. The gene calls are TRBV3-1 (or the pseudogene TRBV3-2) and TRBJ1-1, with D tentatively TRBD1 (5 bases). Trimming shortened V by 1 base and J by 6 bases, and 12 bases separated the two germline ends. Looked up from germline, CDR1 is LGHDT and CDR2 is YNNKEL (reference sequence). The CDR3 is 14 residues long.

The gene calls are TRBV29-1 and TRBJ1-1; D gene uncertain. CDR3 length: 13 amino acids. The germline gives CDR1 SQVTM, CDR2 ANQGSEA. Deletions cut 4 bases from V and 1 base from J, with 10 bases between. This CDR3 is CSVGGIENTEAFF. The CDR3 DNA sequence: TGCAGCGTTGGGGGTATCGAGAACACTGAAGCTTTCTTT.

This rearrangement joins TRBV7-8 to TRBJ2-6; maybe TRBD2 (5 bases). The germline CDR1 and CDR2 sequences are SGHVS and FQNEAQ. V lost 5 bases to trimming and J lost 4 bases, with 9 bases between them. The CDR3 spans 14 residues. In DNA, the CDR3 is TGTGCCAGCAGCACGGGATCCGGGGCCAACGTCCTGACTTTC. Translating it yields CASSTGSGANVLTF.

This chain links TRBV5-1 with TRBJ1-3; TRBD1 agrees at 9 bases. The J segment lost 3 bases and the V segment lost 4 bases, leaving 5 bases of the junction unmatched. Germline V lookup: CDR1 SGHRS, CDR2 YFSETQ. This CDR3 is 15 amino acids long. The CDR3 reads CASSLGDRDGNTIYF. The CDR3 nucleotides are TGCGCCAGCAGCCTGGGGGACAGGGATGGAAACACCATATATTTT. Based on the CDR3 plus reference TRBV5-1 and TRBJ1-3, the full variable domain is KAGVTQTPRYLIKTRGQQVTLSCSPISGHRSVSWYQQTPGQGLQFLFEYFSETQRNKGNFPGRFSGRQFSNSRSEMNVSTLELGDSALYLCASSLGDRDGNTIYFGEGSWLTVV.

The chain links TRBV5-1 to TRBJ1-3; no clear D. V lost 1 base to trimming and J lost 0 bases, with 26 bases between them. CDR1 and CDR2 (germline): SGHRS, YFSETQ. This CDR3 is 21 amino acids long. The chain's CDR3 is CASSLTGLGIVTELSGNTIYF. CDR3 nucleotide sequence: TGCGCCAGCAGCTTGACTGGCCTAGGGATTGTAACAGAGCTCTCTGGAAACACCATATATTTT.

The CDR3 loop reads CASSFNPSTGEQFF. The CDR3 region has the DNA TGTGCCAGCAGTTTCAACCCCAGTACGGGTGAGCAGTTCTTC. The V gene is TRBV28, the J gene TRBJ2-1, with D uncertain. This CDR3 is 14 amino acids long. Germline V lookup: CDR1 MDHEN, CDR2 SYDVKM. The V and J ends lost 3 bases and 9 bases respectively, with 15 bases between them.